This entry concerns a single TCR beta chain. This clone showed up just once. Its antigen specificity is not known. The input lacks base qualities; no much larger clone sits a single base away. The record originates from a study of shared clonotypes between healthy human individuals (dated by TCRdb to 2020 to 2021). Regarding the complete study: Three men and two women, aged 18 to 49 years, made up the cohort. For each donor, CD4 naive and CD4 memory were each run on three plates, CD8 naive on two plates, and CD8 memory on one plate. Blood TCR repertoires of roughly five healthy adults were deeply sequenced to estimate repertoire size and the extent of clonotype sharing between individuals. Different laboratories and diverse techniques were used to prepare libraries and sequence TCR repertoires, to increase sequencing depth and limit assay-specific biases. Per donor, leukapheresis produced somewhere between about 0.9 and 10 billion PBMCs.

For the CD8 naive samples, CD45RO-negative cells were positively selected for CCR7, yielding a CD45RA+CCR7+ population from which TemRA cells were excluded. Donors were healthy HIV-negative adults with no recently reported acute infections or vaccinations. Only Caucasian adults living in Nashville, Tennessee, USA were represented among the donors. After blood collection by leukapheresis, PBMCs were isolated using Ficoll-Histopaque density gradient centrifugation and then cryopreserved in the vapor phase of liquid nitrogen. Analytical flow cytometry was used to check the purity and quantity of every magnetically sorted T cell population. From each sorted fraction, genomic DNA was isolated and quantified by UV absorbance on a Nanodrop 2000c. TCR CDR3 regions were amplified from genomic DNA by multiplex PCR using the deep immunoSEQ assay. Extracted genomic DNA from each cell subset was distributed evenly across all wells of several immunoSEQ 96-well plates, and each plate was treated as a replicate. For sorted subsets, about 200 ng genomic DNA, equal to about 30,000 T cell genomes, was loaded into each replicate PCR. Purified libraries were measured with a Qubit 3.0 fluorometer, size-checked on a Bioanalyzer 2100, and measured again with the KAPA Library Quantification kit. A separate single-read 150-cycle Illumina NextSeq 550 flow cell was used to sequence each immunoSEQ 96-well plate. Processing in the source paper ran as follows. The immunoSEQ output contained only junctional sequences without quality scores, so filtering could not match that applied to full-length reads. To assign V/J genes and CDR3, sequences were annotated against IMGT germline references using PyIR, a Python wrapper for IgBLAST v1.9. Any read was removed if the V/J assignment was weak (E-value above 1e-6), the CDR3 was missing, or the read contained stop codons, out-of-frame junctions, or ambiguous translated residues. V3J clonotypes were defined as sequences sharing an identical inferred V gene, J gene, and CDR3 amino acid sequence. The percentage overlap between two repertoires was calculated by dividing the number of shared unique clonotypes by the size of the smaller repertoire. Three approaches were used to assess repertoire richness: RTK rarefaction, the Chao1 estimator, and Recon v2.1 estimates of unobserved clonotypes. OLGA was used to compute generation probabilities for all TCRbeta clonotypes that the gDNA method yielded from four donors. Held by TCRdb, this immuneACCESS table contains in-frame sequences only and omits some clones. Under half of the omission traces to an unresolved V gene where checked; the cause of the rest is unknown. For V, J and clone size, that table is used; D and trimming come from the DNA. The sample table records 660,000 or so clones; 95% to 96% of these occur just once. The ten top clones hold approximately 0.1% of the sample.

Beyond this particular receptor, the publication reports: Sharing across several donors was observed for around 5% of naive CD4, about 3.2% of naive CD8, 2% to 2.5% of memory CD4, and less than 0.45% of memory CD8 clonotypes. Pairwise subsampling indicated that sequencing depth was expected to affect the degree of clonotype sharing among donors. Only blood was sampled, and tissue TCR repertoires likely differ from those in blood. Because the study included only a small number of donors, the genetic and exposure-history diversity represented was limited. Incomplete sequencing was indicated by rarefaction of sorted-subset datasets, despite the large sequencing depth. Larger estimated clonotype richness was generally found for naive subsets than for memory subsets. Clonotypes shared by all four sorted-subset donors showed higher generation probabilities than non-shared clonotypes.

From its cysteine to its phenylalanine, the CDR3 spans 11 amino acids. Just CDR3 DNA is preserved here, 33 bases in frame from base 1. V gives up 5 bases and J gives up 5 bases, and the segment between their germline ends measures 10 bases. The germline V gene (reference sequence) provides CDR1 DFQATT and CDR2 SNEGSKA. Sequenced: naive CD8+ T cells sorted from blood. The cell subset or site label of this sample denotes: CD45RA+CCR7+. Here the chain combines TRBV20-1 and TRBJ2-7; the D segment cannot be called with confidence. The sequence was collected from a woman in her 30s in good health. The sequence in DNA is TGCAGTGCTGGTCCCCGGGACGAGCAGTACTTC. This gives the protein CSAGPRDEQYF.